This T cell receptor beta chain was documented in a study of CD8 T cells in ankylosing spondylitis. Findings and limits, study-wide: Peripheral blood samples showed relatively rare disease-linked clones, and these clones were CD8+. Within ankylosing spondylitis blood, a TCR beta motif made up of eight highly homologous variants appeared to be characteristic. Reactive arthritis synovial fluid and blood previously showed some of these motif variants.

Making use of molecular barcodes, quantitative 5'-RACE generated TCR beta libraries. TCRdb re-called the 5' RACE reads with MiXCR, one entry per CDR3 protein. Found here are 150,000 to 200,000 distinct CDR3 sequences, around a sixth of them singletons; the top ten hold 4.3%. Points on this clonotype: Antigen unknown.

Germline loops: CDR1 DFQATT, CDR2 SNEGSKA (reference sequence). V was clipped by 7 bases and J by 5 bases, with 15 bases between them. The CDR3 covers 13 residues. The chain combines TRBV20-1 with TRBJ2-1; D gene uncertain. The source material was blood, either unsorted or a sorted T cell fraction (not recorded which). This TCR was sampled from a male donor aged 5 to 29 with ankylosing spondylitis or in good health (not recorded which). CDR3 sequence (DNA): TGCAGTGTTGGTAGGACGAGACACAATGAGCAGTTCTTC. It is translated as CSVGRTRHNEQFF.